The rows below give T cell receptor beta chains drawn from one sample of a study of CD8+ T cells in alopecia areata. The table came from immunoSEQ multiplex PCR; TCRdb's copy has only in-frame clones and leaves some out. The sample contains over 200,000 clones, about 53% of which appear only once. The sample was CD4+ T cells sorted from blood, taken at week 0. The source of these receptors is a human donor with alopecia areata. Each CDR3 is given with its conserved first and last residue. D genes are given only for firm matches. Clone size is stated in some rows and not others, as once, few, many or a class when expanded.

j_call,d_call,v_call,clone_size,cdr3_aa,cdr3_nt
TRBJ2-5,-,TRBV27,-,CASSLYGGQETQYF,TGTGCCAGCAGTTTATACGGGGGTCAAGAGACCCAGTACTTC
TRBJ1-3,-,TRBV12-5,-,CASGQGSGNTIYF,TGTGCTAGTGGTCAGGGGTCTGGAAACACCATATATTTT
TRBJ1-1,-,TRBV9,few,CASSHDIGTEAFF,TGTGCCAGCAGCCATGATATAGGCACTGAAGCTTTCTTT
TRBJ2-5,-,TRBV13,few,CASSRRDTIETQYF,TGTGCCAGCAGCCGACGGGACACGATAGAGACCCAGTACTTC
TRBJ2-3,TRBD2,TRBV5-1,-,CASSLVAGGPADTQYF,TGCGCCAGCAGCTTGGTCGCGGGGGGGCCGGCAGATACGCAGTATTTT
TRBJ2-7,-,TRBV5-4,-,CASSSAVLGHEQYF,TGTGCCAGCAGCTCCGCGGTCCTAGGCCACGAGCAGTACTTC
TRBJ1-2,TRBD1,TRBV29-1,-,CSVEEDRGPHYGYTF,TGCAGCGTTGAAGAAGACAGGGGGCCTCACTATGGCTACACCTTC
TRBJ2-3,-,TRBV7-9,few,CASSLGGYTDTQYF,TGTGCCAGCAGCTTAGGGGGGTACACAGATACGCAGTATTTT
TRBJ1-1,-,TRBV5-6,-,CASSSVAWAEAFF,TGTGCCAGCAGCTCGGTCGCGTGGGCTGAAGCTTTCTTT
TRBJ2-1,TRBD2,TRBV2,-,CASTASGSLHNEQFF,TGTGCCAGCACGGCTAGCGGGAGCCTCCACAATGAGCAGTTCTTC
TRBJ1-1,-,TRBV29-1,once,CSVAGRLNTEAFF,TGCAGCGTTGCCGGACGGCTAAACACTGAAGCTTTCTTT
TRBJ2-2,-,TRBV5-6,-,CASSFDFRSTGELFF,TGTGCCAGCAGCTTCGACTTCCGAAGCACCGGGGAGCTGTTTTTT
TRBJ1-2,-,TRBV12-5,-,CASGLDTFYGYTF,TGTGCTAGTGGTTTGGACACCTTCTATGGCTACACCTTC
TRBJ2-7,TRBD1,TRBV5-1,-,CASSSGQRNEQYF,TGCGCCAGCAGCTCGGGACAGAGAAACGAGCAGTACTTC
TRBJ1-5,TRBD1,TRBV27,few,CASTDRASNQPQHF,TGTGCCAGCACCGACAGGGCAAGCAATCAGCCCCAGCATTTT
TRBJ2-4,-,TRBV7-3,-,CASSLTGDGKNIQYF,TGTGCCAGCAGCTTAACTGGGGATGGCAAAAACATTCAGTACTTC
TRBJ1-2,-,TRBV5-1,-,CASSLAATGGGYTF,TGCGCCAGCAGCTTGGCCGCCACAGGCGGAGGCTACACCTTC
TRBJ1-2,-,TRBV7-9,few,CASSLGLQENYGYTF,TGTGCCAGCAGCTTAGGGCTGCAGGAAAACTATGGCTACACCTTC
TRBJ2-3,TRBD2,TRBV19,many,CASSMGLADTQYF,TGTGCCAGTAGTATGGGACTAGCGGATACGCAGTATTTT
TRBJ2-7,-,TRBV6-5,few,CATHRGSPAYEQYF,TGTGCCACCCACCGGGGTAGCCCAGCCTACGAGCAGTACTTC